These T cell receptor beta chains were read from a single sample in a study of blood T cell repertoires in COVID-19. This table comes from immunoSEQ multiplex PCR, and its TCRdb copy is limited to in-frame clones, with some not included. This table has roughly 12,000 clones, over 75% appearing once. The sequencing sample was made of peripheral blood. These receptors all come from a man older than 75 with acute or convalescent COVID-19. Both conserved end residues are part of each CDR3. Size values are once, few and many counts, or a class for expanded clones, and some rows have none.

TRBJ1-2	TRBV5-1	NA	CASSGMDRSFNYGYTF
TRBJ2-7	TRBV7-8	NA	CASSPRESFLITTYEQYF
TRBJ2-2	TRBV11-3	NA	CASSLGGNTGELFF
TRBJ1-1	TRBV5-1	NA	CASSSNPRDRGTEAFF
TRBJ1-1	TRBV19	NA	CASSLVGLRERAFF
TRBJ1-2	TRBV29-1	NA	CSVGGQPPLYTF
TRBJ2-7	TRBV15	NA	CATSRDLGFSGQGDEQYF
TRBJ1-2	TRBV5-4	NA	CATGTGHNYGYTF
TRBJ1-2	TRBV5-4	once	CASSFSDRANYGYTF
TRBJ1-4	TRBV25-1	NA	CASSEGGSNDEKLFF
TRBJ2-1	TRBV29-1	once	CSVIQNSYNEQFF
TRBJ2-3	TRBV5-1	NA	CASSFMPRGVGATTQITSTDTQYF
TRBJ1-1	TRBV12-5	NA	CASGLVSGTGATMNTEAFF
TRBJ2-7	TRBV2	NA	CASSEAHGQMQYF
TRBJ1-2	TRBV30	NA	CAWSSPGGRSYGYTF
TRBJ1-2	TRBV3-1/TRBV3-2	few	CASSQSAPGGGYGYTF
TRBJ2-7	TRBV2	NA	CASSEGLPLFYEQYF
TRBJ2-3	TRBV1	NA	CTSSQDRVVAGGPDTQYF
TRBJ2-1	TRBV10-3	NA	CAIGTGGPYNEQFF
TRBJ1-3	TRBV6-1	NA	CASSEAAAGNTIYF
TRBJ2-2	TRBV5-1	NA	CASSLVGGINTGELFF
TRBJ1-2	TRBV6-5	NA	CASRHGTGQYYGYTF
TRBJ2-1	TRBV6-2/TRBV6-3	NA	CASSYSGLAGNLEQFF
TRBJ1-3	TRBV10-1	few	CSARAGNTIYF
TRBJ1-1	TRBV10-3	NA	CAISETGEIREAFF
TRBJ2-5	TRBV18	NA	CASSPPGVQETQYF
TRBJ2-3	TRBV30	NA	CAWSVTGTDTQYF
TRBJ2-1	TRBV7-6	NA	CASSFLGGLANEQFF
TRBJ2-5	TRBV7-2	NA	CASSLARGTQETQYF
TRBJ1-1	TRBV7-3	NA	CASSARGRTEAFF
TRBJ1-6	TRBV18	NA	CASSPDSYRGYGRISPLHF
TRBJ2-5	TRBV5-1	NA	CASGDRLAGEETQYF
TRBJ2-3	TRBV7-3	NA	CASSSSTDTQYF
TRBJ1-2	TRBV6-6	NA	CASRIGTGYGYTF
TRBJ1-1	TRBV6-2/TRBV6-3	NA	CASSYSRGRQLRNTEAFF
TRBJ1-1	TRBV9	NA	CASSVAEYTEAFF
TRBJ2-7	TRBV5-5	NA	CASSWNSGGAYEQYF
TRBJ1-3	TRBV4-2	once	CASSLGTAGNTIYF
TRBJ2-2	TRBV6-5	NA	CASGRGGLNTGELFF
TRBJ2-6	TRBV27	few	CASKRASSGANVLTF
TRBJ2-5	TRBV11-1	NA	CASSLSSGYQETQYF
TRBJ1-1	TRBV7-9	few	CASSLSQGTNTEAFF
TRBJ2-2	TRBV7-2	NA	CASSLVQVRNTGELFF
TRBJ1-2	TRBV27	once	CASRGVERGYTF
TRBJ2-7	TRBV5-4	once	CASSRPTGSNEQYF
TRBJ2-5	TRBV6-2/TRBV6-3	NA	CASSRTLSGGETQYF
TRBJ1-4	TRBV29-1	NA	CSVVHNEKLFF
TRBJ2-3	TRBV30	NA	CAWSVGSTDTQYF
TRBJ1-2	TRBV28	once	CASSLTVLGYTF
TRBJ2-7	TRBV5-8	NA	CASNRQEFEEQYF
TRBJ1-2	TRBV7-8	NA	CASIDPRQGYGYTF
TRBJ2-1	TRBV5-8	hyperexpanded	CASSLHPGEGGYNEQFF
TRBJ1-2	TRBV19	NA	CASTPGRGGYTF